These 21 T cell receptor beta chains share one sample of origin, sequenced in a study of cytomegalovirus exposure and HLA in healthy donors. A multiplex PCR was run with 60 Vbeta primers and 13 Jbeta primers. TCRdb keeps only in-frame clones here, not all; method: immunoSEQ multiplex PCR. The sample contains 130,000 to 150,000 clones, about 72% of which appear only once. The sequenced sample consisted of PBMCs. Every receptor here comes from a man in his sixties in good health and CMV-seronegative.

V is TRBV5-1 and J is TRBJ2-3, with 7 nucleotides matching TRBD2. CDR3 length equals 16 residues. V gave up 0 bases and J gave up 2 bases; unmatched junction bases: 6. From germline, CDR1 is SGHRS and CDR2 YFSETQ. The CDR3 is CASSLAPSGSTDTQYF. The CDR3 DNA sequence: TGCGCCAGCAGCTTGGCCCCTAGCGGATCCACAGATACGCAGTATTTT.

The gene calls are TRBV10-3 and TRBJ2-7; 11 bases are shared with TRBD2. V was clipped by 6 bases and J by 6 bases; unmatched bases: 10. The germline V gene encodes CDR1 ENHRY and CDR2 SYGVKD. CDR3 length equals 15 residues. The CDR3 loop is CAISQMTSGVFEQYF. In DNA form, the CDR3 reads TGTGCCATCAGCCAGATGACTAGCGGGGTTTTCGAGCAGTACTTC.

V gene TRBV28 combines with J gene TRBJ2-7; no clear D. The CDR3 sequence is 14 residues long. CDR1 MDHEN and CDR2 SYDVKM come from the germline V gene. V was shortened by 3 bases and J by 5 bases, with 14 bases between the two germline ends. The CDR3 DNA reads as TGTGCCAGCAGTTTCCTGCCGGCGGCCCACGAGCAGTACTTC. Translation: CASSFLPAAHEQYF.

V gene TRBV27 combines with J gene TRBJ1-5; D may be TRBD1 (6 bases). This CDR3 is 14 amino acids long. Trimming took 5 bases from V and 4 from J, leaving 12 bases between them. Per the germline V gene, CDR1 is MNHEY and CDR2 is SMNVEV (reference sequence). DNA of the CDR3: TGTGCCAGCAGTCCAACAGGGTATAATCAGCCCCAGCATTTT. This translates into CASSPTGYNQPQHF.

As concerns this clone: An end of the junction does not agree with germline; a read error may underlie this. The genes are TRBV11-2 and TRBJ1-2; D unresolved. The length of the CDR3 is 12 residues. Germline V lookup: CDR1 SGHAT, CDR2 FQNNGV. The CDR3 nucleotides are TGTGCCATCAGCCTCACAGCTTATGGCTACACCTTC. The encoded protein is CAISLTAYGYTF. The full variable domain, in which reference TRBV11-2 and TRBJ1-2 provide the parts outside the CDR3, is EAGVAQSPRYKIIEKRQSVAFWCNPISGHATLYWYQQILGQGPKLLIQFQNNGVVDDSQLPKDRFSAERLKGVDSTLKIQPAKLEDSAVYLCAISLTAYGYTFGSGTRLTVV.

The chain joins TRBV11-3 to TRBJ2-2, with unresolved D. The V end was cut by 1 base, the J end by 1 base, with 16 bases between. The CDR3 consists of 18 residues. Germline values: CDR1 SGHNT, CDR2 YENEEA. CDR3 nucleotide sequence: TGTGCCAGCAGCTTAGTGATTCTCGGCGGATGGAACACCGGGGAGCTGTTTTTT. This translates into CASSLVILGGWNTGELFF.

The sample holds a few counts of this clone. V and J are TRBV28 and TRBJ2-7, with 8 bases matching TRBD2. The CDR3 is made up of 14 amino acids. Trimming took 6 bases from V and 7 from J; bases not matched to a gene: 11. In germline, CDR1 is MDHEN, CDR2 SYDVKM. The CDR3 bases are TGTGCCAGCAGCTTGACTAGCGCCTCGGGGGAGCAGTACTTC. Translating gives CASSLTSASGEQYF.

CDR3 amino acids: CASSPGTGGQYF. The CDR3 region has the DNA TGTGCCAGCAGTCCGGGGACAGGCGGACAGTACTTC. The chain uses TRBV28 and TRBJ2-7; the match to TRBD1 covers 8 bases. With 5 bases clipped from V and 10 bases from J, the junction kept 7 bases outside the gene matches. Germline values: CDR1 MDHEN, CDR2 SYDVKM. This CDR3 has 12 amino acids.

The J gene is TRBJ1-1, the V gene TRBV27; D is perhaps TRBD1 (6 bases). Deletions cut 0 bases from V and 8 bases from J, with 10 bases between. CDR3 length: 13 residues. CDR1 and CDR2 (germline): MNHEY, SMNVEV (reference sequence). The CDR3 reads CASSLSSTGEAFF. CDR3 nucleotide sequence: TGTGCCAGCAGTTTATCGTCTACAGGGGAAGCTTTCTTT.

The V gene is TRBV28, the J gene TRBJ1-6, with 8 bases fitting TRBD1. The ends lost 3 bases at V and 0 bases at J; junction bases unmatched: 7. Germline V gene data show CDR1 as MDHEN and CDR2 as SYDVKM. The CDR3 covers 18 residues. CDR3 protein: CASSFGHRGSSYNSPLHF. DNA of the CDR3: TGTGCCAGCAGTTTCGGGCACAGGGGGAGCTCCTATAATTCACCCCTCCACTTT.

V is TRBV5-4 and J is TRBJ2-2, with 9 bases lining up with TRBD2. The CDR3 runs to 15 residues. CDR1 is SGHNT and CDR2 is YYREEE in the germline V gene (reference sequence). V lost 8 bases, J lost 3 bases, and 8 bases stayed unmatched. CDR3 nucleotide sequence: TGTGCCAGTCAAACGGGACTAGCCGACACCGGGGAGCTGTTTTTT. Protein sequence: CASQTGLADTGELFF.

V and J are TRBV29-1 and TRBJ2-3, with 7 bases lining up with TRBD1. J lost 2 bases, V lost 7 bases, and 9 bases had no gene match. The CDR3 is 14 amino acids. CDR1 and CDR2 from the germline V gene are SQVTM and ANQGSEA. The CDR3 here is CSAGGYPYTDTQYF. CDR3 bases: TGCAGCGCAGGGGGTTACCCATACACAGATACGCAGTATTTT.

This chain uses TRBV30 with TRBJ2-1; TRBD2 matches at 7 bases. V lost 0 bases and J lost 0; bases outside the gene matches: 5. This CDR3 has 16 amino acids. Germline V gene lookup returns CDR1 GTSNPN and CDR2 SVGIG (reference sequence). CDR3 sequence (DNA): TGTGCCTGGAGTGTTGGAAGCGGGGACTCCTACAATGAGCAGTTCTTC. It translates to CAWSVGSGDSYNEQFF.

This clone turned up a few times. The chain employs TRBV5-1 and TRBJ2-7; a possible D gene is TRBD2 (6 bases). The V and J ends lost 4 bases and 3 bases respectively, with 14 bases between them. Germline values: CDR1 SGHRS, CDR2 YFSETQ. The CDR3 covers 14 residues. Here the CDR3 reads CASSPQTSNYEQYF. The CDR3 DNA sequence: TGCGCCAGCAGCCCCCAGACTAGTAACTACGAGCAGTACTTC.

This clone was counted a few times. The CDR3 sequence is CASSSLDREKLFF. In DNA form, the CDR3 reads TGTGCCAGCAGCTCCTTGGACAGGGAAAAACTGTTTTTT. The chain is built from TRBV13 and TRBJ1-4; 7 nucleotides agree with TRBD1. Unmatched junction bases numbered 4, after V lost 4 bases and J lost 8 bases. This CDR3 has 13 residues. Per the germline V gene, CDR1 is PRHDT and CDR2 is FYEKMQ (reference sequence). Drawing the rest from reference TRBV13 and TRBJ1-4, the complete variable domain is AAGVIQSPRHLIKEKRETATLKCYPIPRHDTVYWYQQGPGQDPQFLISFYEKMQSDKGSIPDRFSAQQFSDYHSELNMSSLELGDSALYFCASSSLDREKLFFGSGTQLSVL.

The rearrangement links TRBV30 to TRBJ1-4, with D unclear. The V gene lost 5 bases and the J gene lost 8 bases, with 15 bases spanning the gap. Germline assignment: CDR1 GTSNPN and CDR2 SVGIG (reference sequence). The CDR3 consists of 13 residues. CDR3 amino acids: CAWDATAGEKLFF. CDR3 nucleotide sequence: TGTGCCTGGGACGCAACCGCAGGCGAAAAACTGTTTTTT. The variable domain in full, with the rest retrieved from reference TRBV30 and TRBJ1-4, is SQTIHQWPATLVQPVGSPLSLECTVEGTSNPNLYWYRQAAGRGLQLLFYSVGIGQISSEVPQNLSASRPQDRQFILSSKKLLLSDSGFYLCAWDATAGEKLFFGSGTQLSVL.

This clone was seen only a few times. V gene TRBV7-9 combines with J gene TRBJ2-1, with a weak D call TRBD2 (5 bases). V gave up 6 bases and J gave up 5 bases, with 20 bases separating them. The germline V gene has CDR1 SEHNR and CDR2 FQNEAQ (reference sequence). CDR3 length: 16 residues. The CDR3 protein is CASSPLSAIAHNEQFF. The DNA of the CDR3 is TGTGCCAGCAGTCCTCTTAGCGCCATAGCCCACAATGAGCAGTTCTTC.

The J gene is TRBJ2-7, the V gene TRBV15, with TRBD2 identical over 9 bases. The CDR3 consists of 16 residues. With 0 bases clipped from V and 5 bases from J, the junction kept 8 bases outside the gene matches. Looked up from germline, CDR1 is LNHNV and CDR2 is YYDKDF (reference sequence). In DNA, the CDR3 is TGTGCCACCAGCAGAGATCATGGCGGGAGGGTCAACGAGCAGTACTTC. This gives the protein CATSRDHGGRVNEQYF.

Only one count was recorded for this clone. The chain links TRBV5-4 to TRBJ2-3, with TRBD2 identical over 16 bases. The trim removed 4 bases at V and 0 bases at J, leaving 2 bases unmatched. Per the germline V gene, CDR1 is SGHNT and CDR2 is YYREEE (reference sequence). The CDR3 consists of 17 residues. CDR3 protein: CASSPGLAGGSTDTQYF. In DNA, the CDR3 is TGTGCCAGCAGCCCGGGACTAGCGGGAGGGAGCACAGATACGCAGTATTTT.

The gene calls are TRBV5-8 and TRBJ1-2; 8 nucleotides line up with TRBD1. Germline CDR1 SGHTS, CDR2 YDEGEE. CDR3 length: 16 amino acids. V shed 0 bases, J shed 7 bases, and the junction held 11 bases outside the gene matches. This chain's CDR3 is CASSLGRGRGLFGYTF. CDR3 DNA sequence: TGTGCCAGCAGCTTGGGAAGGGGCAGGGGGCTGTTTGGCTACACCTTC.

The sample holds a few counts of this clone. The V and J genes are TRBV7-2 and TRBJ2-1; 7 nucleotides line up with TRBD1. The CDR3 totals 12 residues. The V gene's germline CDR1 is SGHTA and CDR2 FQGNSA. The junction had 2 bases not matched to a gene; V was cut back by 2 bases and J by 10 bases. CDR3 bases: TGTGCCAGCAGCTTACCGGGACAGGAGCAGTTCTTC. This codes for CASSLPGQEQFF.